Listed below are T cell receptor beta chains from one sample, sequenced in a study of blood T cell repertoires in COVID-19. This table comes from immunoSEQ multiplex PCR, and its TCRdb copy is limited to in-frame clones, with some not included. The sample carries under 60,000 clones, about 80% recorded once. Input material: peripheral blood. Every receptor here comes from a man in his 60s with acute or convalescent COVID-19. Both conserved end residues are part of each CDR3. A row's size may be missing; if present it is once, few, many or a size class.

.	TRBV6-5	CASSWLRGGELFF
.	TRBV18	CASSPLTSGANVLTF
.	TRBV14	CASSQERGSYEQYF
once	TRBV4-1	CASSQAGGAALGNTIYF
once	TRBV2	CASSEGPYYGYTF
.	TRBV10-3	CAISEASGGLSYEQYF
.	TRBV7-2	CASSPSSITDTQYF
.	TRBV7-2	CASSLGLAGGLTYNEQFF
.	TRBV11-3	CASSWDSKNTIYF
.	TRBV5-1	CASSLSGGPGEQFF
.	TRBV27	CASSRSLRQTPYGYTF
.	TRBV2	CASRRDRSYEQYF
.	TRBV29-1	CSAGGRAWETQYF
.	TRBV9	CASSVAGYVSHTDTQYF
few	TRBV28	CASSLLGALQPQHF
.	TRBV18	CASSPWTGRNGYTF
once	TRBV2	CASIKTESYNSPLHF
.	TRBV19	CASRRDSLNSNQPQHF
.	TRBV5-5	CASESQGQGDSPLHF
.	TRBV7-9	CASGDSSTDTQYF
.	TRBV7-9	CASSLAGGPSYGYTF
.	TRBV7-3	CASSHTGDDNEQFF
.	TRBV5-1	CASGEQGLAYEQYF
.	TRBV5-1	CASSWGQGGHTEAFF
.	TRBV7-9	CASSQQGANTEAFF
.	TRBV7-8	CASSPPWGTSGVGETQYF
.	TRBV21-1	CASSRMDSLGAQPQHF
.	TRBV19	CASSIGQGNEKLFF
.	TRBV10-3	CAISERGSNGEPQHF
.	TRBV9	CASSVSGGKLFF
.	TRBV2	CASSADSLSYGYTF
.	TRBV7-3	CASSSGTDGEQFF
few	TRBV6-5	CASITGRGTEAFF
few	TRBV19	CASSIGPPGQHEKLFF
.	TRBV20-1	CSASQGYEQYF
few	TRBV7-6	CASSLGRSGANTGELFF
.	TRBV4-1	CASSQDWAGVKREQYF
once	TRBV24-1	CATSETWGDTDTQYF
.	TRBV19	CASRRDRVGTGELFF
.	TRBV5-1	CASSPAGTGNYGYTF
.	TRBV27	CASSQTDPLRGQYF
.	TRBV9	CASSVLGGGELFF
.	TRBV10-3	CAISAGQGMGFNEQFF
.	TRBV12-5	CASGGDREGNTIYF
.	TRBV11-2	CASSFSRTGQETQYF
.	TRBV10-3	CAISEFAGGIHEAFF
.	TRBV5-6	CASSEVQGWGGYGYTF
.	TRBV27	CASSTRKDGGYTF
once	TRBV19	CASIGAQSTKLFF
.	TRBV15	CATSRGPGQGVTYEQYF
once	TRBV2	CASSYRGENTGELFF
.	TRBV10-3	CAIAGVGSGANVLTF
.	TRBV10-2	CASRDLQGALNSPLHF
.	TRBV9	CASSVGLSLNEKLFF